The 3 T cell receptor beta chains in this list originate from one sample, sequenced in a study of T cell repertoires in cytomegalovirus infection. TCRdb itself ran the reads through MiXCR, one entry per CDR3 protein. The sample includes roughly 310,000 distinct CDR3 sequences, roughly 17% of them seen just once. Source material: PBMCs. The origin of the receptors is a human donor in good health (CMV status not recorded). Some clones in this sample may be carry-over from other donors' samples.

This chain joins TRBV7-9 and TRBJ1-2; TRBD1 matches at 7 bases. Trimming removed 1 base from V and 6 bases from J; junction bases left unmatched: 5. This CDR3 is 14 amino acids long. CDR1 is SEHNR and CDR2 is FQNEAQ in the germline V gene (reference sequence). The CDR3 loop reads CASSLGQGGDGYTF. CDR3 DNA: TGTGCCAGCAGCTTAGGACAGGGCGGAGATGGCTACACCTTC.

This clonotype was observed a handful of times. The J gene is TRBJ2-1, the V gene TRBV7-6; possibly TRBD1 for D (6 bases). This CDR3 is 14 amino acids long. The germline V and J ends were trimmed by 5 bases and 8 bases, with 16 bases remaining between them. Looked up from germline, CDR1 is SGHVS and CDR2 is FNYEAQ. CDR3 in amino acids: CASSLRGFVDEQFF. DNA of the CDR3: TGTGCCAGCAGCCTCAGGGGCTTTGTCGATGAGCAGTTCTTC.

This clonotype was seen a few times. The chain recombines TRBV3-1 with TRBJ2-1; D remains unclear. V lost 0 bases and J 5 bases, leaving 20 bases between the germline ends. This CDR3 spans 18 amino acids. Germline CDR1 reads LGHDT; CDR2 reads YNNKEL (reference sequence). CDR3 sequence (DNA): TGTGCCAGCAGCCAAGACGTTATACAGTCCCTATATGACAATGAGCAGTTCTTC. Amino acid sequence: CASSQDVIQSLYDNEQFF.